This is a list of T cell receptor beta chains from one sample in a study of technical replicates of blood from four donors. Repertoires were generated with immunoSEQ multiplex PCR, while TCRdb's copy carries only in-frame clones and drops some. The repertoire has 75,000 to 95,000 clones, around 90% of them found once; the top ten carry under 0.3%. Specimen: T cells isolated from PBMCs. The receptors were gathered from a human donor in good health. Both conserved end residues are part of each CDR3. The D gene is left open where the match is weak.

CDR3: CASSLDGHQDTEAFF
D: -
V: TRBV11-3
length: 15

CDR3: CTSSQGGRSGPGYTF
D: -
V: TRBV1
length: 15

CDR3: CAWIGQGADTQYF
D: TRBD1
V: TRBV30
length: 13

CDR3: CAGTPGDEKLFF
D: -
V: TRBV30
length: 12

CDR3: CASSVALSTDTQYF
D: -
V: TRBV9
length: 14

CDR3: CASSLAGGAYEQYF
D: -
V: TRBV7-6
length: 14

CDR3: CASSRTGYKRYF
D: -
V: TRBV14
length: 12

CDR3: CASSVLPADTSYEQYF
D: -
V: TRBV10-1
length: 16

CDR3: CASSLRQGSRETQYF
D: TRBD1
V: TRBV7-8
length: 15

CDR3: CASSRPGGNGYTF
D: -
V: TRBV4-1
length: 13

CDR3: CASRTRDWASSEQYF
D: -
V: TRBV6-1
length: 15

CDR3: CASGTGWTGELFF
D: TRBD1
V: TRBV27
length: 13

CDR3: CASSFQGAGNTIYF
D: TRBD1
V: TRBV5-6
length: 14

CDR3: CASMGSGRIDEQFF
D: TRBD2
V: TRBV2
length: 14

CDR3: CASSFSVEQYF
D: -
V: TRBV7-8
length: 11

CDR3: CASSGPKTGDSYNEQFF
D: TRBD1
V: TRBV9
length: 17

CDR3: CASSVEADRNTIYF
D: -
V: TRBV9
length: 14

CDR3: CATSPLGQYQETQYF
D: -
V: TRBV15
length: 15

CDR3: CASSSSLAGPFSPYNEQFF
D: TRBD2
V: TRBV28
length: 19

CDR3: CASSDRGGYTF
D: -
V: TRBV6-4
length: 11

CDR3: CASSLVYASGRAGETQYF
D: TRBD2
V: TRBV11-3
length: 18

CDR3: CASSLVSGDGYTF
D: -
V: TRBV5-6
length: 13

CDR3: CASSVPLRTSLYEQYF
D: -
V: TRBV9
length: 16

CDR3: CASSQRTGGTGELFF
D: TRBD1
V: TRBV4-1
length: 15

CDR3: CASSLPQGALNTEAFF
D: TRBD1
V: TRBV7-8
length: 16

CDR3: CASSFSVAANYGYTF
D: -
V: TRBV11-3
length: 15

CDR3: CASSLSLTVHGYTF
D: -
V: TRBV28
length: 14

CDR3: CSVESGGSDEQYF
D: TRBD2
V: TRBV29-1
length: 13

CDR3: CAIRWTSGSQETQYF
D: TRBD2
V: TRBV10-3
length: 15

CDR3: CASSLGGVSQPQHF
D: -
V: TRBV27
length: 14

CDR3: CASSLETAPQETQYF
D: -
V: TRBV27
length: 15

CDR3: CASSFRVAGGSPAQYF
D: TRBD2
V: TRBV2
length: 16

CDR3: CASRLDNNYGYTF
D: -
V: TRBV28
length: 13

CDR3: CATSLNPYGGTEAFF
D: -
V: TRBV15
length: 15

CDR3: CASSTSELPYGYTF
D: -
V: TRBV18
length: 14

CDR3: CSAREDSPQHF
D: -
V: TRBV20-1
length: 11

CDR3: CASSTLGNTIYF
D: -
V: TRBV19
length: 12

CDR3: CASSLDSGELFF
D: -
V: TRBV5-4
length: 12

CDR3: CASSRDQGEFSYTF
D: TRBD1
V: TRBV2
length: 14

CDR3: CAWNEGRGSYGYTF
D: -
V: TRBV30
length: 14

CDR3: CASSQVEQLNQPQHF
D: -
V: TRBV4-1
length: 15